This TCR beta chain came from a study of blood T cell repertoires in COVID-19. Study information: Sample material is recorded as cDNA or gDNA derived from T cells, B-cell-depleted T cells, or PBMCs.

Trimming shortened V by 3 bases and J by 0 bases, and 9 bases separated the two germline ends. The CDR3 totals 15 residues. In germline, CDR1 is LNHDA, CDR2 SQIVND (reference sequence). The repertoire was sequenced with immunoSEQ multiplex PCR; TCRdb's copy has only in-frame clones and lacks some. The sample lists roughly 240,000 clones; 86% were seen once. This TCR came from a woman aged 25 to 39 who had recovered from COVID-19. The rearrangement uses TRBV19 and TRBJ2-1, with D hard to call. What was sequenced was peripheral blood. The chain's CDR3 is CASSIQVISYNEQFF. The CDR3 coding sequence is TGTGCCAGTAGTATCCAGGTAATCTCCTACAATGAGCAGTTCTTC.